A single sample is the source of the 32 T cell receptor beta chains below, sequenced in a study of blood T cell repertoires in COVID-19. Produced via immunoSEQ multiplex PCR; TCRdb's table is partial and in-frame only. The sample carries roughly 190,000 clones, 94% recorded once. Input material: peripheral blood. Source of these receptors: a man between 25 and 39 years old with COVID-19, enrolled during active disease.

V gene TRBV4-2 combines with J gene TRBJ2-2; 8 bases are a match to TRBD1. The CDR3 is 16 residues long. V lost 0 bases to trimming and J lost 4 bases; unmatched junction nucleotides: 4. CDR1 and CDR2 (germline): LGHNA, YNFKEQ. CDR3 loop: CASSQEGRGRTGELFF. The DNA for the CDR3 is TGTGCCAGCAGCCAAGAGGGCAGGGGGCGCACCGGGGAGCTGTTTTTT.

Here the CDR3 DNA reads TGTGCCAGCAGCTTAGGCGGGACGTCTGACGCCTACAATGAGCAGTTCTTC. It is translated as CASSLGGTSDAYNEQFF. The chain employs TRBV7-7 and TRBJ2-1; possible D gene TRBD2, 6 bases. CDR1 and CDR2 from the germline V gene are SSHAT and FNYEAQ (reference sequence). CDR3 size: 17 residues. Trimming removed 1 base at V and 2 bases at J, with 15 bases between.

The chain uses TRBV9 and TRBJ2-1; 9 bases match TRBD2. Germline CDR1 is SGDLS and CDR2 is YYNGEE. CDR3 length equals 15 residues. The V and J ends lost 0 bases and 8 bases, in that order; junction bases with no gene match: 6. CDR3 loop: CASSVGTSVFDEQFF. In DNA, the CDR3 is TGTGCCAGCAGCGTAGGGACTAGCGTCTTCGATGAGCAGTTCTTC.

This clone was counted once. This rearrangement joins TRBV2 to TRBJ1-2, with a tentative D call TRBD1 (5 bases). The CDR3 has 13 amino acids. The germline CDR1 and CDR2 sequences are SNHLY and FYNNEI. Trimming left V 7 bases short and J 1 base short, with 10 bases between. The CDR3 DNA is TGTGCCAGCAAATTGGACAATAACTATGGCTACACCTTC. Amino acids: CASKLDNNYGYTF.

CDR3 DNA: TGTGCCAGCAGCTTCATATCAAGACGGGAAACACTCTCTGGAAACACCATATATTTT. It yields the protein CASSFISRRETLSGNTIYF. V gene TRBV7-2 combines with J gene TRBJ1-3, with unresolved D. CDR1 and CDR2 from the germline V gene are SGHTA and FQGNSA. The CDR3 has 19 amino acids. The V end was cut by 3 bases, the J end by 0 bases, with 21 bases between.

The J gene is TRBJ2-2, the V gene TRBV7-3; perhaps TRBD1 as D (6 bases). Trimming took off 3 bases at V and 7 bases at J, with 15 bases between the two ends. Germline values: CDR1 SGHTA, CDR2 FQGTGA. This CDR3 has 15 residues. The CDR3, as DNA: TGTGCCAGCAGCTTGGGGGCTCAGTCCGGCGGGGAGCTGTTTTTT. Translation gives CASSLGAQSGGELFF.

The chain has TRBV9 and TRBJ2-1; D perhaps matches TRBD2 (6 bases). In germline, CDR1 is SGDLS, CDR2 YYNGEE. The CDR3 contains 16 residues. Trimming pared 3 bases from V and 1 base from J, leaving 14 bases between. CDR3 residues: CASSGGLTGSYNEQFF. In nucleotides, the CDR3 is TGTGCCAGCAGCGGCGGACTAACGGGTTCCTACAATGAGCAGTTCTTC. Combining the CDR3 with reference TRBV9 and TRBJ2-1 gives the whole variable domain DSGVTQTPKHLITATGQRVTLRCSPRSGDLSVYWYQQSLDQGLQFLIQYYNGEERAKGNILERFSAQQFPDLHSELNLSSLELGDSALYFCASSGGLTGSYNEQFFGPGTRLTVL.

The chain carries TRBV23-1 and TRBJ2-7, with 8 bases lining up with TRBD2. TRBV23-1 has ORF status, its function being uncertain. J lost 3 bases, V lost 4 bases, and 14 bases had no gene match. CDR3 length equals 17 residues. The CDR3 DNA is TGCGCCAGCAGTCGACCGAGAGCGGGGGCGTCTTGCTACGAGCAGTACTTC. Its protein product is CASSRPRAGASCYEQYF.

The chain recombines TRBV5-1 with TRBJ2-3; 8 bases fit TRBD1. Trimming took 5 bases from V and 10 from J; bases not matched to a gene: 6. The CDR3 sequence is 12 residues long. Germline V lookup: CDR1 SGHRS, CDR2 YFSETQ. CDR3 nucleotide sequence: TGCGCCAGCAGTGGACAGGGTGGCTCGCAGTATTTT. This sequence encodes CASSGQGGSQYF.

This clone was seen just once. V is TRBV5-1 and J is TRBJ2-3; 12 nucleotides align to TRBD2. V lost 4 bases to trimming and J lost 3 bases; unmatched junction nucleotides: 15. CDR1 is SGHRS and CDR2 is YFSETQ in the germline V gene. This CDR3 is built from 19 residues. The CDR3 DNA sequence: TGCGCCAGCAGCCCGGGGAGGACTAGCGGGGTCGGGTTAACAGATACGCAGTATTTT. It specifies CASSPGRTSGVGLTDTQYF.

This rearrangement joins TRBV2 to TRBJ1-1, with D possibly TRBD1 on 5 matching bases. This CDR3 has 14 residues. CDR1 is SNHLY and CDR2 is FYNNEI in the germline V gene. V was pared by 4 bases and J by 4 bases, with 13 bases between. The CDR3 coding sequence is TGTGCCAGCAGTGTTGGGACTGAATCCACTGAAGCTTTCTTT. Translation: CASSVGTESTEAFF.

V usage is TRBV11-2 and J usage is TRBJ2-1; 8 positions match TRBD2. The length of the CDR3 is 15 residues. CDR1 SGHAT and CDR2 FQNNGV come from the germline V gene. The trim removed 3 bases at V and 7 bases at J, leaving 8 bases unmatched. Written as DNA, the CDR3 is TGTGCCAGCAGCTTCCCGGCGGGGGGCTGGAATGAGCAGTTCTTC. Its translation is CASSFPAGGWNEQFF.

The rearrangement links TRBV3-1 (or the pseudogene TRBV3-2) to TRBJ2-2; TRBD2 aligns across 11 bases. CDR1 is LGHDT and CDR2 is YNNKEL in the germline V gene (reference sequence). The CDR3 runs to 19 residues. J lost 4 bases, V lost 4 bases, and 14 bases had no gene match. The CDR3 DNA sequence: TGTGCCAGCAGCCTCGAACACTTATTACTAGCGGGGGTCACCGGGGAGCTGTTTTTT. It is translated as CASSLEHLLLAGVTGELFF.

The chain's CDR3 is CSVETGFGQPQHF. DNA of the CDR3: TGCAGCGTCGAGACCGGGTTCGGGCAGCCCCAGCATTTT. The chain uses TRBV29-1 and TRBJ1-5; D uncertain. V was clipped by 6 bases and J by 7 bases, with 16 bases between them. This CDR3 region has 13 residues. CDR1 is SQVTM and CDR2 is ANQGSEA in the germline V gene. Complete variable domain (other parts from reference TRBV29-1 and TRBJ1-5): SAVISQKPSRDICQRGTSLTIQCQVDSQVTMMFWYRQQPGQSLTLIATANQGSEATYESGFVIDKFPISRPNLTFSTLTVSNMSPEDSSIYLCSVETGFGQPQHFGDGTRLSIL.

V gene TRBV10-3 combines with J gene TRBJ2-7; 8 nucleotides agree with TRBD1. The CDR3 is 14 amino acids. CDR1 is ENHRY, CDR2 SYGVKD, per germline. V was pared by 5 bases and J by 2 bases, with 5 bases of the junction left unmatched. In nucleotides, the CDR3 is TGTGCCATCAGTTGGGACAGGAGCACCTACGAGCAGTACTTC. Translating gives CAISWDRSTYEQYF.

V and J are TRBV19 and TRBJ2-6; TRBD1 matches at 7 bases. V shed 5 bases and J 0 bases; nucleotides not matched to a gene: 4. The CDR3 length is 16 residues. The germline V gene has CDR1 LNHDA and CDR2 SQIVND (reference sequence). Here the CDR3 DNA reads TGTGCCAGTAGTTACCGACAGGGCTCTGGGGCCAACGTCCTGACTTTC. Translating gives CASSYRQGSGANVLTF.

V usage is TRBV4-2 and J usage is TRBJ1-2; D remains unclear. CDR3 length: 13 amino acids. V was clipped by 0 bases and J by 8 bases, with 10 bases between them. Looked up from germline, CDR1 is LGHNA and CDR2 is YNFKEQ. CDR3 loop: CASSQDRRGGYTF. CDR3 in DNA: TGTGCCAGCAGCCAAGATCGTCGCGGCGGCTACACCTTC.

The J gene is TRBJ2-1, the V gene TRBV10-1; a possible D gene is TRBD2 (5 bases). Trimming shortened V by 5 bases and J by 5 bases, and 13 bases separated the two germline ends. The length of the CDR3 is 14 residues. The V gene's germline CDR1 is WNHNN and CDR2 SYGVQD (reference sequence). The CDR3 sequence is CASSSWGVNNEQFF. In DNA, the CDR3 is TGCGCCAGCAGTTCGTGGGGAGTGAACAATGAGCAGTTCTTC.

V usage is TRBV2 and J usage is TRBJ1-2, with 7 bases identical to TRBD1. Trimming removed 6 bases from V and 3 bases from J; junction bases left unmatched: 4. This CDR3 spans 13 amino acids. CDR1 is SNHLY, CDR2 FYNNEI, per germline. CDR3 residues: CASRVGQDYGYTF. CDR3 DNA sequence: TGTGCCAGCAGGGTTGGACAGGACTATGGCTACACCTTC.

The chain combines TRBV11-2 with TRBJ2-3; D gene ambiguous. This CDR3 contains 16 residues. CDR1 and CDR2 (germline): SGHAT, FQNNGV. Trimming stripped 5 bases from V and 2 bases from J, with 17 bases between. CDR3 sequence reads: CASSPNDGAFTDTQYF. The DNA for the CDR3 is TGTGCCAGCAGCCCCAACGACGGAGCTTTCACAGATACGCAGTATTTT.

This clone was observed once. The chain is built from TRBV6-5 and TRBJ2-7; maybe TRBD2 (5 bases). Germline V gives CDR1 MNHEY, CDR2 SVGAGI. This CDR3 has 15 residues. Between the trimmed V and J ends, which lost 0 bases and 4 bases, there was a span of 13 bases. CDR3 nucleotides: TGTGCCAGCAGTTACTCCGGGGTCTATTCGTACGAGCAGTACTTC. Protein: CASSYSGVYSYEQYF.

The CDR3 loop is CASSQDEQYNEQFF. The CDR3 DNA sequence: TGTGCCAGCAGCCAAGATGAACAGTACAATGAGCAGTTCTTC. The chain is built from TRBV3-1 (or the pseudogene TRBV3-2) and TRBJ2-1; no reliable D call. V was trimmed by 0 bases and J by 4 bases, leaving 7 bases between them. Germline V gene data show CDR1 as LGHDT and CDR2 as YNNKEL (reference sequence). The CDR3 extends over 14 amino acids.

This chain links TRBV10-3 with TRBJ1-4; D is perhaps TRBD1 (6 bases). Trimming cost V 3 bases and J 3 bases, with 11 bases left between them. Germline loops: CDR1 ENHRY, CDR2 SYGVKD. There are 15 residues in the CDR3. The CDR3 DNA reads TGTGCCATCAGTGACGCGACAGGTCCTAATGAAAAACTGTTTTTT. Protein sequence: CAISDATGPNEKLFF.

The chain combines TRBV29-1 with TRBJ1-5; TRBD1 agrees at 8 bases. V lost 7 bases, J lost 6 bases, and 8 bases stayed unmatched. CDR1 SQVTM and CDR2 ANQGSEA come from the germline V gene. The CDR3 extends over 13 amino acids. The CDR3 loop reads CSGGQGAGQPQHF. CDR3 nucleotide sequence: TGCAGCGGGGGGCAGGGGGCGGGTCAGCCCCAGCATTTT.

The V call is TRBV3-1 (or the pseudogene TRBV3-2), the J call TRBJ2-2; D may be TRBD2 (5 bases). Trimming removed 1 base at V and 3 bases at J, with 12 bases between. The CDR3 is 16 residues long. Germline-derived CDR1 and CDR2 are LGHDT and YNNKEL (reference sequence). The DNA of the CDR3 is TGTGCCAGCAGCCAAGGAAGCGGAAGACACACCGGGGAGCTGTTTTTT. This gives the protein CASSQGSGRHTGELFF.

The CDR3 DNA sequence: TGTGCCAGCAGTTGGGACAGTGGAGTACAAAATTCACCCCTCCACTTT. As protein: CASSWDSGVQNSPLHF. The rearrangement joins TRBV27 to TRBJ1-6; TRBD1 matches at 7 bases. The V gene's germline CDR1 is MNHEY and CDR2 SMNVEV (reference sequence). With V trimmed by 4 bases and J by 7 bases, 10 bases remained unmatched. This CDR3 comprises 16 residues.

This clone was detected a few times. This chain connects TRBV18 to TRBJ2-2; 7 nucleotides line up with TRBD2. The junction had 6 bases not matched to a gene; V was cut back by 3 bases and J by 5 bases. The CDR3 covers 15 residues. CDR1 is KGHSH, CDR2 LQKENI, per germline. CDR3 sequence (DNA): TGTGCCAGCTCACCCACGGCGGGGGAGACCGGGGAGCTGTTTTTT. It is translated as CASSPTAGETGELFF.

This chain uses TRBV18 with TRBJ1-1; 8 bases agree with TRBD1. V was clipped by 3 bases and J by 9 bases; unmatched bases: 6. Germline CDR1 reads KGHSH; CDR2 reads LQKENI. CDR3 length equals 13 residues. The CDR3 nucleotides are TGTGCCAGCTCACCTCAGGGGGCCCTTCAAGCTTTCTTT. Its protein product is CASSPQGALQAFF. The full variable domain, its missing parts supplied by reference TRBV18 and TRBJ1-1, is NAGVMQNPRHLVRRRGQEARLRCSPMKGHSHVYWYRQLPEEGLKFMVYLQKENIIDESGMPKERFSAEFPKEGPSILRIQQVVRGDSAAYFCASSPQGALQAFFGQGTRLTVV.

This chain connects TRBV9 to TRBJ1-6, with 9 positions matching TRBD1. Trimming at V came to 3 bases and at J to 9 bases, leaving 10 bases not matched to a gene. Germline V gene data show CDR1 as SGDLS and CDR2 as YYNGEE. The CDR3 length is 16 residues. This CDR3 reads CASSAVQGASGSPLHF. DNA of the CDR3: TGTGCCAGCAGCGCCGTACAGGGGGCCTCGGGTTCACCCCTCCACTTT.

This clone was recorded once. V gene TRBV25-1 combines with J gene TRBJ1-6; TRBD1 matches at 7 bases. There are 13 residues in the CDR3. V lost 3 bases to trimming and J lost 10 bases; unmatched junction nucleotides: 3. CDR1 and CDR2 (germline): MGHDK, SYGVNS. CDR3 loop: CASSEEGASPLHF. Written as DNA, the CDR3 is TGTGCCAGCAGTGAGGAGGGGGCCTCACCCCTCCACTTT.

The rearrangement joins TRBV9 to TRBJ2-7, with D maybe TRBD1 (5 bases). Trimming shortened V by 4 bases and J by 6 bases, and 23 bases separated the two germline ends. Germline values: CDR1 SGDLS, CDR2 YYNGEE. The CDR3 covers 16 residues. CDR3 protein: CASSFGAARWSGEQYF. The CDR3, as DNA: TGTGCCAGCAGCTTTGGGGCGGCTCGCTGGTCAGGCGAGCAGTACTTC.

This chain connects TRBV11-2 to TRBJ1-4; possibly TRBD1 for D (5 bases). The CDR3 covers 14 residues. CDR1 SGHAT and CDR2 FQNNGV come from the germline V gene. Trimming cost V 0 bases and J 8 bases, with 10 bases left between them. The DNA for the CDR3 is TGTGCCAGCAGCTTAGACAGGGTTAGGGAAAAACTGTTTTTT. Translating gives CASSLDRVREKLFF.